This TCR beta chain was captured by sequencing in a study of CD4 T cells in relation to SARS-CoV-2 and coronaviruses. Using immunoSEQ multiplex PCR, the repertoire was profiled, and TCRdb retains in-frame clones only, with some absent. Of roughly 21,000 clones in the sample, around four fifths were seen once. About this clone itself: Antigen: not known.

The unexposed donors gave CD4+ T cells in about 2010-2019, prior to COVID-19. After roughly ten days of culture, CD4+ T cells were isolated. V lost 4 bases and J lost 10, with 20 bases in between. This CDR3 is built from 15 residues. CDR1 is LGHDT, CDR2 YNNKEL, per germline (reference sequence). Study-wide results and limits: About 64% of donors had memory CD4+ clonotypes crossrecognizing SARS-CoV-2 and common cold coronavirus spike. Pre-pandemic and post-infection samples never came from the same donor.

This receptor was obtained from a human donor in good health. The rearrangement uses TRBV3-1 (or the pseudogene TRBV3-2) and TRBJ2-1; D is possibly TRBD2 (6 bases). Sequenced sample: CD4+ T cells from PBMCs, cultured in vitro. The CDR3 nucleotides read TGTGCCAGCAGCCTAGCCGGACTAAACCGGAAAGAGCAGTTCTTC. This codes for CASSLAGLNRKEQFF.